This entry describes one TCR beta chain. This clonotype was detected only a few times. The antigen this receptor binds is unknown. No clone much larger than this one lies a single base away; base qualities are absent. Library preparation employed 5' RACE. TCRdb lists the instrument as Illumina HiSeq 2500. A second about 7 to 11 cycle PCR used a sample-barcoded 5' primer and a J-beta primer mix. A template-switch 5' adaptor carrying 12 random nucleotides introduced a unique molecular identifier onto each TCR beta cDNA molecule. Each sample yielded at least 2.5 million CDR3-containing paired-end reads. All of the RNA was converted into first-strand cDNA using the Mint cDNA synthesis kit, with a TRBC-specific oligonucleotide serving as the primer. Following uracil-DNA glycosylase treatment, all cDNA underwent a first 18-cycle PCR with the universal primers M1SS and BC2_uni_R. The authors' analysis ran thus. Each sample was normalized by randomly selecting 1 million high-quality reads, each carrying a distinct molecular identifier. Reads with shared molecular identifiers were discarded instead of being binned into consensus sequences. MiTCR, run with a Q25 quality threshold and the strictest error-elimination algorithm, handled CDR3 identification, clonotype clustering and error correction. A nonparametric unseen species model with Euler transformation was used to estimate lower-bound total TCR beta diversity. TCRdb reprocessed the public reads (quality trimming at Q25 with fastp, clone calling with MiXCR) and kept in-frame beta chains. Under each unique CDR3 protein, matching rows form one entry showing the most common genes and DNA. The V and J calls reflect TCRdb's pipeline rather than the authors' work. The sample yields 800,000 to 1,000,000 distinct CDR3 sequences; roughly 43% were counted once. In total, the top ten clones hold about an eighth of the sample.

This specimen belongs to a study of blood T cells in healthy people across ages (dated by TCRdb to the mid-2010s). Describing the broader study: In model experiments, template switching captured about one uniquely barcoded TCR beta cDNA molecule for every two T cells. To avoid experimental bias, donors of different ages were distributed randomly across sequencing lanes. The study analyzed two additional independent replicas of 1 million unique cDNA reads from the same blood draw for two donors, one aged 18 to 30 and one aged 80 or older. Donors were grouped into four age groups: young (average approximately 16 years), middle-aged (39), aged (about 60) and long-lived (approximately 75). To track age-related changes in TCR beta repertoire diversity, the study relied on deep sequencing normalized with unique cDNA molecular identifiers. On the study overall, not on this receptor specifically: Donor CMV infection status was unknown, potentially confounding age-related changes in expanded clonotypes. As age increased, observed TCR beta diversity per million T cells dropped in a roughly linear way, and a significant reduction was already evident by age around 41. Estimates of total diversity from one million sequenced T cells were regarded as lower bounds and underestimates. A strong correlation was found between observed TCR beta diversity and the percentage of naive T cells measured by flow cytometry. Because profiling used bulk unsorted PBMCs, naive and antigen-experienced compartments could not be compared conclusively. Compared with the aged group, the long-lived group had more naive CD4+ T cells, fewer expanded clones and increased TCR diversity, a pattern suggesting age selection.

Systemically healthy Caucasian individuals from Russia, over 30 in total and aged roughly 6 to 95 years, were included as donors. Each donor gave 9 to 10 milliliters of peripheral blood, collected into EDTA-treated Vacutainer tubes. Ficoll-Paque density-gradient centrifugation was used to isolate PBMCs, with at least 7 million per sample. Trizol reagent was used to extract total RNA from PBMCs, with at least 6 micrograms per sample. Naive CD45RAhigh/CD27high T cell percentages were measured by flow cytometry on a PBMC aliquot from every donor. This sequence originates from a man younger than 45 in good health. Sequenced: blood.

In nucleotide form, the sequence is TGCAGTGCTAATTCGGACAGGGAAACCTCTTCACCCCTCCACTTT. Translated, this is CSANSDRETSSPLHF. Recombination linked TRBV20-1 to TRBJ1-6, with TRBD1 matching 8 junction bases. After removal of 4 bases from V and 9 bases from J, the junction retains 11 bases not matched to a gene. CDR1 and CDR2 are read off the germline V gene (reference sequence) as DFQATT and SNEGSKA. Including cysteine and phenylalanine, the CDR3 has 15 amino acids. The sequence is cut down to CDR3 DNA, 45 bases in frame from base 1.